The clone carrying this T cell receptor beta chain was recorded only once. Its antigen is undetermined. These data come from a study of T cell responses to AZD1222 COVID-19 vaccine. The data were produced by immunoSEQ multiplex PCR, yet TCRdb's version contains in-frame clones alone and is incomplete. The sample lists more than 140,000 clones, more than 70% occurring once. Study observations and caveats: The CD4 TCRs associated with vaccination extended across spike and predominated at 160-218 and 743-854. Only a handful of AZD1222 recipients, more than 5 in all, had baseline seropositivity.

This CDR3 is 15 amino acids long. The V gene end was trimmed by 2 bases and the J gene end by 5 bases; junction bases not matched to a gene: 9. The germline CDR1 and CDR2 sequences are SGHTA and FQGNSA. The chain is built from TRBV7-2 and TRBJ2-7; 7 positions match TRBD2. Here the sequenced sample was peripheral blood, taken on day 0 of MenACWY control vaccination. The clonotype was recovered from an adult in good health. CDR3 DNA: TGTGCCAGCAGCTTAATGGCGGGAGCGCAGGACGAGCAGTACTTC. Translating gives CASSLMAGAQDEQYF.